The 27 T cell receptor beta chains listed next were all sequenced from one sample in a study of glioma-infiltrating T cells after dendritic cell vaccination. The table came from immunoSEQ multiplex PCR; TCRdb's copy has only in-frame clones and leaves some out. The sample lists around 92,000 clones, more than 70% occurring once. Time point defined: after dendritic cell vaccination, including at tumor progression/relapse. The sample in question was blood, obtained after dendritic cell vaccination. The receptors were gathered from a human donor with glioblastoma.

The V call is TRBV5-1, the J call TRBJ2-7; 8 bases are shared with TRBD1. Germline-derived CDR1 and CDR2 are SGHRS and YFSETQ. The V and J ends lost 0 bases and 5 bases, in that order; junction bases with no gene match: 4. The CDR3 is 14 amino acids. CDR3 region: CASSLGTTGDEQYF. The CDR3 DNA reads as TGCGCCAGCAGCTTGGGCACGACAGGGGACGAGCAGTACTTC. Filled out from reference TRBV5-1 and TRBJ2-7, the complete variable domain reads KAGVTQTPRYLIKTRGQQVTLSCSPISGHRSVSWYQQTPGQGLQFLFEYFSETQRNKGNFPGRFSGRQFSNSRSEMNVSTLELGDSALYLCASSLGTTGDEQYFGPGTRLTVT.

This rearrangement joins TRBV21-1 to TRBJ1-1. TRBV21-1 is labeled a pseudogene. This CDR3 has 19 amino acids. CDR3 sequence (DNA): TGTGCCAGCAGCAAAGGGGGGGACGATGGCCATGAAGGCCTCACTGAAGCTTTCTTT. It translates to CASSKGGDDGHEGLTEAFF.

V and J are TRBV10-3 and TRBJ2-7; TRBD1 is a possible D gene (5 bases). The CDR3 is made up of 12 amino acids. CDR1 and CDR2 from the germline V gene are ENHRY and SYGVKD. The V gene lost 3 bases and the J gene lost 4 bases, with 7 bases spanning the gap. CDR3 nucleotides: TGTGCCATCAGTGAAAACAGGTACGAGCAGTACTTC. Translating it yields CAISENRYEQYF.

The chain has TRBV9 and TRBJ1-1; D is unclear. The germline V gene has CDR1 SGDLS and CDR2 YYNGEE. V lost 6 bases to trimming and J lost 9 bases, with 24 bases between them. The CDR3 contains 15 residues. This chain's CDR3 is CASIRRVRFPTKAFF. The CDR3 nucleotides read TGTGCCAGCATCCGTCGAGTAAGATTCCCAACCAAAGCTTTCTTT.

CDR3: CASIPGGASNQPQHF. The CDR3 coding sequence is TGTGCCAGCATCCCCGGGGGGGCCAGCAATCAGCCCCAGCATTTT. The chain employs TRBV28 and TRBJ1-5, with D possibly matching TRBD1 (6 bases). V shed 7 bases and J shed 1 base, with 14 bases lying between them. This CDR3 comprises 15 residues. The germline gives CDR1 MDHEN, CDR2 SYDVKM.

This sequence joins TRBV7-8 and TRBJ2-7; 8 bases fit TRBD2. V dropped 5 bases and J dropped 2; count of bases not matched to a gene: 5. The CDR3 has 14 residues. From germline, CDR1 is SGHVS and CDR2 FQNEAQ. In DNA, the CDR3 is TGTGCCAGCAGCGCTCAGCGGGGGCCCTACGAGCAGTACTTC. Translation gives CASSAQRGPYEQYF.

This CDR3 is CASSWGVRRGSPYNEQFF. CDR3 coding DNA: TGTGCCAGCTCCTGGGGGGTTCGGCGGGGGTCTCCCTACAATGAGCAGTTCTTC. The J gene is TRBJ2-1, the V gene TRBV5-6; TRBD2 agrees at 7 bases. Unmatched junction bases numbered 18, after V lost 7 bases and J lost 2 bases. This CDR3 has 18 residues. The germline CDR1 and CDR2 sequences are SGHDT and YYEEEE.

The chain couples TRBV25-1 to TRBJ2-1, with D possibly TRBD2 on 7 matching bases. CDR1 is MGHDK and CDR2 is SYGVNS in the germline V gene. Trimming left V 8 bases short and J 4 bases short, with 15 bases between. The CDR3 runs 14 residues. In DNA form, the CDR3 reads TGTGCCAGCCGCATTGGGGGGGCTTACAATGAGCAGTTCTTC. Amino acids: CASRIGGAYNEQFF.

This chain uses TRBV28 with TRBJ1-1; no firm D call. The V gene lost 3 bases and the J gene lost 3 bases, with 8 bases spanning the gap. The germline CDR1 and CDR2 sequences are MDHEN and SYDVKM. CDR3 size: 13 residues. CDR3 in amino acids: CASSFGVYTEAFF. The CDR3 DNA is TGTGCCAGCAGTTTCGGGGTCTACACTGAAGCTTTCTTT.

This chain connects TRBV10-2 to TRBJ1-1; D remains ambiguous. CDR3 size: 13 residues. Germline V gene data show CDR1 as WSHSY and CDR2 as SAAADI. Trimming left V 6 bases short and J 7 bases short, with 15 bases between. The CDR3 loop is CASSVAGPGEAFF. The CDR3 nucleotides are TGCGCCAGCAGCGTAGCTGGTCCCGGTGAAGCTTTCTTT.

The CDR3: CASTSGGRNTEAFF. The CDR3 nucleotides read TGCGCCAGCACCTCGGGGGGAAGGAACACTGAAGCTTTCTTT. The chain uses TRBV5-1 and TRBJ1-1; D possibly corresponds to TRBD1 (5 bases). Trimming shortened V by 6 bases and J by 1 base, and 13 bases separated the two germline ends. CDR3 length: 14 amino acids. Germline V CDR1 and CDR2: SGHRS, YFSETQ.

There are a few counts of this clone. This chain connects TRBV5-4 to TRBJ2-3, with 14 bases matching TRBD2. This CDR3 has 16 amino acids. Germline loops: CDR1 SGHNT, CDR2 YYREEE (reference sequence). V shed 5 bases and J 6 bases; nucleotides not matched to a gene: 8. CDR3 DNA sequence: TGTGCCAGCAGTTCTGGGACTAGCGGGGGTTGGGATACGCAGTATTTT. As protein: CASSSGTSGGWDTQYF.

The chain uses TRBV9 and TRBJ2-3, with 8 bases fitting TRBD1. The ends lost 0 bases at V and 6 bases at J; junction bases unmatched: 3. CDR1 and CDR2 (germline): SGDLS, YYNGEE. The CDR3 spans 14 residues. The CDR3 nucleotides are TGTGCCAGCAGCGTAGCGGGGGACAGGGATACGCAGTATTTT. Amino acids: CASSVAGDRDTQYF.

The rearrangement joins TRBV30 to TRBJ2-7; D is uncertain. The CDR3 contains 13 residues. Trimming pared 0 bases from V and 6 bases from J, leaving 12 bases between. Germline V gene sequence: CDR1 GTSNPN, CDR2 SVGIG (reference sequence). The CDR3, as DNA: TGTGCCTGGAGTGTTCACCCCTCGAGCGAGCAGTACTTC. Its translation is CAWSVHPSSEQYF.

This chain joins TRBV10-3 and TRBJ2-1, with D perhaps TRBD2 (5 bases). Germline assignment: CDR1 ENHRY and CDR2 SYGVKD. This CDR3 spans 16 amino acids. V was cut by 0 bases and J by 4 bases, with 13 bases left in between. CDR3 loop: CAISESRSGPYNEQFF. CDR3 nucleotides: TGTGCCATCAGTGAGTCGAGAAGCGGCCCTTACAATGAGCAGTTCTTC.

This clone appeared a few times. The chain couples TRBV4-1 to TRBJ1-4, with unresolved D. V was trimmed by 1 base and J by 7 bases, leaving 22 bases between them. This CDR3 comprises 18 residues. Germline V gene sequence: CDR1 MGHRA, CDR2 YSYEKL. The CDR3 DNA reads as TGCGCCAGCAGCCAAGTCGTTGCCCCCGGCCCGAGGAGTGAAAAACTGTTTTTT. Amino acid sequence: CASSQVVAPGPRSEKLFF.

The CDR3 nucleotides are TGTGCCAGTAGTCTTCCAACAGTAATGAGCAATCAGCCCCAGCATTTT. As protein: CASSLPTVMSNQPQHF. The chain has TRBV19 and TRBJ1-5; the D is unclear. Germline V lookup: CDR1 LNHDA, CDR2 SQIVND (reference sequence). This CDR3 comprises 16 residues. Trimming cost V 5 bases and J 1 base, with 15 bases left between them.

In its sample, this clone was seen once. The genes are TRBV6-1 and TRBJ1-5; 8 bases map to TRBD1. Germline V lookup: CDR1 MNHNS, CDR2 SASEGT. There are 16 residues in the CDR3. The trim removed 4 bases at V and 0 bases at J, leaving 5 bases unmatched. The CDR3 reads CASSALTGVSNQPQHF. For the CDR3, the DNA is TGTGCCAGCAGTGCCCTGACAGGGGTTAGCAATCAGCCCCAGCATTTT.

This clone has a handful of counts. V gene TRBV11-1 combines with J gene TRBJ1-1; D is unclear. The CDR3 length is 13 residues. Germline CDR1 and CDR2: SGHAT and FQDESV (reference sequence). Trimming took 7 bases from V and 4 from J, leaving 13 bases between them. CDR3 nucleotide sequence: TGTGCCAGCAAGAGGGATTTATTCACTGAAGCTTTCTTT. The encoded protein is CASKRDLFTEAFF.

This sequence joins TRBV13 and TRBJ2-1, with D perhaps TRBD2 (5 bases). The V gene lost 0 bases and the J gene lost 0 bases, with 21 bases spanning the gap. CDR3 size: 20 residues. The germline V gene encodes CDR1 PRHDT and CDR2 FYEKMQ (reference sequence). This chain's CDR3 is CASSLGPSAAAGSSYNEQFF. CDR3 sequence (DNA): TGTGCCAGCAGCTTAGGACCTTCGGCTGCGGCGGGTTCCTCCTACAATGAGCAGTTCTTC. Full variable domain (missing parts from reference TRBV13 and TRBJ2-1): AAGVIQSPRHLIKEKRETATLKCYPIPRHDTVYWYQQGPGQDPQFLISFYEKMQSDKGSIPDRFSAQQFSDYHSELNMSSLELGDSALYFCASSLGPSAAAGSSYNEQFFGPGTRLTVL.

The V and J genes are TRBV2 and TRBJ2-5; D is undetermined. The assigned J gene may be wrong: the sequence end matches TRBJ2-7 better. This CDR3 has 12 amino acids. CDR1 SNHLY and CDR2 FYNNEI come from the germline V gene. The CDR3 coding sequence is TGTGCCAGCAGTGCTGACTTCTACGAGCAGTACTTC. This translates into CASSADFYEQYF.

The chain carries TRBV5-1 and TRBJ1-2; 10 nucleotides agree with TRBD1. J was trimmed by 7 bases and V by 8 bases; bases with no gene match: 11. From germline, CDR1 is SGHRS and CDR2 YFSETQ. CDR3 length: 14 amino acids. This chain's CDR3 is CARRDRGPRGGYTF. The CDR3 nucleotides read TGCGCCAGAAGGGACAGGGGACCTCGGGGTGGCTACACCTTC. Full variable domain (outside the CDR3, taken from reference TRBV5-1 and TRBJ1-2): KAGVTQTPRYLIKTRGQQVTLSCSPISGHRSVSWYQQTPGQGLQFLFEYFSETQRNKGNFPGRFSGRQFSNSRSEMNVSTLELGDSALYLCARRDRGPRGGYTFGSGTRLTVV.

The CDR3 here is CASTHDRGGTDTQYF. Written as DNA, the CDR3 is TGCGCCAGCACCCATGACAGGGGAGGGACAGATACGCAGTATTTT. The rearrangement joins TRBV5-1 to TRBJ2-3; D possibly corresponds to TRBD1 (8 bases). Deletions cut 6 bases from V and 3 bases from J, with 17 bases between. CDR1 is SGHRS, CDR2 YFSETQ, per germline. This CDR3 is built from 15 residues.

V usage is TRBV9 and J usage is TRBJ1-4; D gene unclear. The CDR3 contains 14 residues. Germline V gene data show CDR1 as SGDLS and CDR2 as YYNGEE. Trimming removed 2 bases at V and 7 bases at J, with 12 bases between. CDR3 protein: CASSVRPNAEKLFF. The CDR3 DNA reads as TGTGCCAGCAGCGTGCGGCCGAACGCTGAAAAACTGTTTTTT. Full variable domain (rest looked up from reference TRBV9 and TRBJ1-4): DSGVTQTPKHLITATGQRVTLRCSPRSGDLSVYWYQQSLDQGLQFLIQYYNGEERAKGNILERFSAQQFPDLHSELNLSSLELGDSALYFCASSVRPNAEKLFFGSGTQLSVL.

This clone was observed at least ten times. The genes are TRBV19 and TRBJ1-1; no clear D gene. Between the trimmed V and J ends, which lost 4 bases and 7 bases, there was a span of 10 bases. The CDR3 sequence is 12 residues long. Per germline, CDR1 LNHDA and CDR2 SQIVND (reference sequence). The CDR3 nucleotides are TGTGCCAGTAGTACCTACGCAAGTGAAGCTTTCTTT. It encodes CASSTYASEAFF.

This clone was found once. The rearrangement uses TRBV7-9 and TRBJ2-3, with 13 bases matching TRBD2. The CDR3 is made up of 17 amino acids. The junction had 11 bases not matched to a gene; V was cut back by 5 bases and J by 6 bases. Germline V gene data show CDR1 as SEHNR and CDR2 as FQNEAQ (reference sequence). Here the CDR3 reads CASSPPGLAGAHDTQYF. CDR3 bases: TGTGCCAGCAGCCCCCCCGGACTAGCGGGGGCCCATGATACGCAGTATTTT.

This rearrangement joins TRBV15 to TRBJ2-2; possibly TRBD1 for D (5 bases). Germline values: CDR1 LNHNV, CDR2 YYDKDF (reference sequence). V dropped 4 bases and J dropped 11 bases, with 23 bases sitting between them. CDR3 length: 16 amino acids. DNA for the CDR3: TGTGCCACCAGCAAGACAGTCGGTATGGGTAATTCCGAGCTGTTTTTT. Protein sequence: CATSKTVGMGNSELFF.